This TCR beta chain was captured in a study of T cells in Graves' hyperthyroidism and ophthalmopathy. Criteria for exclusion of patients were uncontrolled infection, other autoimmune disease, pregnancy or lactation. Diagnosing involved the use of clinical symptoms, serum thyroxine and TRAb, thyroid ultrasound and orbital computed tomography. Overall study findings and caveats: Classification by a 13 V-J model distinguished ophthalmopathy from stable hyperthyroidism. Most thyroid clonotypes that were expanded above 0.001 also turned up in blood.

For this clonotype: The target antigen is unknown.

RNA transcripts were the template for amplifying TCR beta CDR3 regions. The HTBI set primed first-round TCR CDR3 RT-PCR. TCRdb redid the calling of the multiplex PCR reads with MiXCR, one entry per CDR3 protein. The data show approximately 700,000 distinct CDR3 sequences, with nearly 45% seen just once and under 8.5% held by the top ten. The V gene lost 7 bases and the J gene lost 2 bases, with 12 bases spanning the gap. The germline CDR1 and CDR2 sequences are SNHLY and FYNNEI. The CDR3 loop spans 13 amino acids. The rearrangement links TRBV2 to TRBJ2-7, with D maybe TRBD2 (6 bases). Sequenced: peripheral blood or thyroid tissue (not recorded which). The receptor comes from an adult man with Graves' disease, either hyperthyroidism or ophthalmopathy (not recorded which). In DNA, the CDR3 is TGTGCCAGCAATGGGGGGAATACCTACGAGCAGTACTTC. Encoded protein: CASNGGNTYEQYF.